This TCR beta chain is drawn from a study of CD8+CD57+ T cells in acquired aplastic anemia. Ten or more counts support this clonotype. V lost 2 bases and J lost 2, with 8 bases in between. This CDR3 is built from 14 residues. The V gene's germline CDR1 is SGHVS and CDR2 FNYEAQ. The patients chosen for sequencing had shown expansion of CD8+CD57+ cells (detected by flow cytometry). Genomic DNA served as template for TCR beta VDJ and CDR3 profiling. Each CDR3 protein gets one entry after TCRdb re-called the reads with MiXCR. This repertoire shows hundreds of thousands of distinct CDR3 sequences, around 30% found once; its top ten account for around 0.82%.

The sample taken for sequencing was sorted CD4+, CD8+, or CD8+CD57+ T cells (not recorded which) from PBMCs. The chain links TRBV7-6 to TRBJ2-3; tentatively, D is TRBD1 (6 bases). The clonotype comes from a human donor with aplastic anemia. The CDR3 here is CASSLRGFTDTQYF. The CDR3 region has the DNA TGTGCCAGCAGCTTAAGGGGGTTCACAGATACGCAGTATTTT.